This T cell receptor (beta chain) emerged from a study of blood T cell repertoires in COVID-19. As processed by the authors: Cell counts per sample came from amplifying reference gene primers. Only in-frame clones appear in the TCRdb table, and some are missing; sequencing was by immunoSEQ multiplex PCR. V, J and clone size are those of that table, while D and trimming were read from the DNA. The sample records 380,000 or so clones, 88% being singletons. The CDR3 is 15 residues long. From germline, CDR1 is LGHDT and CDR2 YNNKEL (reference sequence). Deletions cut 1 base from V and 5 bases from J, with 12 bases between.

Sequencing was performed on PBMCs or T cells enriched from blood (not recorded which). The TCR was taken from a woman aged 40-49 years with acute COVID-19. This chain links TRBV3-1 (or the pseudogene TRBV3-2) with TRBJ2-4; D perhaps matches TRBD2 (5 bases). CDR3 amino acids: CASSQGPSGENIQYF. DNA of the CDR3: TGTGCCAGCAGCCAAGGACCCAGCGGCGAAAACATTCAGTACTTC.